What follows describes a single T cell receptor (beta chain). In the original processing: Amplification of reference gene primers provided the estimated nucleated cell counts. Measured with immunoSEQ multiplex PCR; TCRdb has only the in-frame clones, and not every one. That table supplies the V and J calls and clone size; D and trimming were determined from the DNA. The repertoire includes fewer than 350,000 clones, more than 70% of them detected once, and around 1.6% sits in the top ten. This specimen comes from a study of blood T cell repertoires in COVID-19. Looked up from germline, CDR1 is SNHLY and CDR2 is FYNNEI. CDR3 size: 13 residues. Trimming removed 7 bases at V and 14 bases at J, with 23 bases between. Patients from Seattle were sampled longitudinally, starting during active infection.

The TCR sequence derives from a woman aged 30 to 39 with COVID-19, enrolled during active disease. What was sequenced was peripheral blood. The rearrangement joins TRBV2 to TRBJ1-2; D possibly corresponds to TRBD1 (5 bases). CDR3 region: CASNPGGIMAWTF. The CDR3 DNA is TGTGCCAGCAACCCGGGGGGTATTATGGCTTGGACCTTC. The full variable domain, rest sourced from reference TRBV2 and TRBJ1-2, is EPEVTQTPSHQVTQMGQEVILRCVPISNHLYFYWYRQILGQKVEFLVSFYNNEISEKSEIFDDQFSVERPDGSNFTLKIRSTKLEDSAMYFCASNPGGIMAWTFGSGTRLTVV.